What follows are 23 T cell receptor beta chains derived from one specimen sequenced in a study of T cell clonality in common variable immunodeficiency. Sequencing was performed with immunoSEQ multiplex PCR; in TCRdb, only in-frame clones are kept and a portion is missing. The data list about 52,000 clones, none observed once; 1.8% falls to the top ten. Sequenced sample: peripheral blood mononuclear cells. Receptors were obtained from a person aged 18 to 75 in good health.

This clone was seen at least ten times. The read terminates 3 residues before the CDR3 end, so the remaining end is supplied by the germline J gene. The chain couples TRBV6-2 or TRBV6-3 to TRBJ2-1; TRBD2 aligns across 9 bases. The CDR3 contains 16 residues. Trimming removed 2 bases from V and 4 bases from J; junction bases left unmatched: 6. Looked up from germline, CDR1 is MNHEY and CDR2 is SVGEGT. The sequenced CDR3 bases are TGTGCCAGCAGTTACGGTGGGCGGGGGGGTTACAATGAG. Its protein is CASSYGGRGGYNE. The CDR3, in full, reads CASSYGGRGGYNEQFF.

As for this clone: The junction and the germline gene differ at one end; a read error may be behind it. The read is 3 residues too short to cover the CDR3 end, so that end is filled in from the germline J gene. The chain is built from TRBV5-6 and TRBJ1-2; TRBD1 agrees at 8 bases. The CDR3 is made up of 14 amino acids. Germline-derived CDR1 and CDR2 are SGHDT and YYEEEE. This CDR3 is CAGSLPGGGYGYTF. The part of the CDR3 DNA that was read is TGTGCCGGCAGCCTACCAGGGGGCGGCTATGGC.

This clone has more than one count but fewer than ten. The sequenced part of the CDR3 DNA is TGTGCCAGCAGTGAAACCCCGGGGTGGCAGCCC. It is translated as CASSETPGWQP. The CDR3 reads in full as CASSETPGWQPQHF. The chain couples TRBV6-1 to TRBJ1-5; D remains unclear. Sequencing ends 3 residues short of the CDR3 end; the germline J gene provides the rest. This CDR3 contains 14 residues. The V gene lost 2 bases and the J gene lost 7 bases, with 12 bases spanning the gap. Per germline, CDR1 MNHNS and CDR2 SASEGT.

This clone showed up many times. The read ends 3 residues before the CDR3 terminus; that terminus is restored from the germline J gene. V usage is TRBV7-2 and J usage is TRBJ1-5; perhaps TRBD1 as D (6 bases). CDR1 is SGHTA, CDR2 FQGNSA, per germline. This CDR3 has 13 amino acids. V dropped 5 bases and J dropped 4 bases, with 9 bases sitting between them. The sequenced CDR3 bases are TGTGCCAGCAGCCCTGGGACAAATCAGCCC. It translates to CASSPGTNQP. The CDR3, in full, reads CASSPGTNQPQHF.

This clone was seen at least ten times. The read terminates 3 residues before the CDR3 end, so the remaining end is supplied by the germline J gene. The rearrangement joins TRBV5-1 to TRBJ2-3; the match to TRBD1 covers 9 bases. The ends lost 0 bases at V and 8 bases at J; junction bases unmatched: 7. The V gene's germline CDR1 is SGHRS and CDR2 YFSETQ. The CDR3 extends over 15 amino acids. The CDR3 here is CASSLVGQGASTQYF. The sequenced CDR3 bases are TGCGCCAGCAGCTTGGTGGGACAGGGAGCAAGTACG. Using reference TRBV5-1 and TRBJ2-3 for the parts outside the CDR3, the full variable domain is KAGVTQTPRYLIKTRGQQVTLSCSPISGHRSVSWYQQTPGQGLQFLFEYFSETQRNKGNFPGRFSGRQFSNSRSEMNVSTLELGDSALYLCASSLVGQGASTQYFGPGTRLTVL.

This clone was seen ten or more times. CDR3 DNA (partial): TGTGCCAGCAGTTACGGGGGGAAGTACGAG. Translating gives CASSYGGKYE. The CDR3 reads in full as CASSYGGKYEQYF. The V call is TRBV6-2 or TRBV6-3, the J call TRBJ2-7; tentative D call: TRBD2 (6 bases). The DNA ends 3 residues before the CDR3 does, and the rest of the CDR3 is filled in from the germline J gene. Trimming shortened V by 2 bases and J by 4 bases, and 9 bases separated the two germline ends. Looked up from germline, CDR1 is MNHEY and CDR2 is SVGEGT. This CDR3 spans 13 amino acids.

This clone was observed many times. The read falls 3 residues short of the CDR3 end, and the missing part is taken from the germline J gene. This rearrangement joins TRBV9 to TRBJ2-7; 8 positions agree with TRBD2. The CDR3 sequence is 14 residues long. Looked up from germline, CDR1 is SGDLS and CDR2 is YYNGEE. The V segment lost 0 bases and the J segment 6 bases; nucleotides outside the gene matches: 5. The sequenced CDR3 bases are TGTGCCAGCAGCGTAGCCGCGACTAGCGTCGAG. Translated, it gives CASSVAATSVE. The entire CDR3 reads CASSVAATSVEQYF.

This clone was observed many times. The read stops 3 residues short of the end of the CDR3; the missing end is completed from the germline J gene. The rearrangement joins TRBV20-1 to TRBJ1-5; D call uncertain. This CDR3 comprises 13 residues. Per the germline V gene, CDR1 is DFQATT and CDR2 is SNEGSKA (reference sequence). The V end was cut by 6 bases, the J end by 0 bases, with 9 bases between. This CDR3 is CSATTDSNQPQHF. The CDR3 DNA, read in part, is TGCAGTGCCACAACAGATAGCAATCAGCCC.

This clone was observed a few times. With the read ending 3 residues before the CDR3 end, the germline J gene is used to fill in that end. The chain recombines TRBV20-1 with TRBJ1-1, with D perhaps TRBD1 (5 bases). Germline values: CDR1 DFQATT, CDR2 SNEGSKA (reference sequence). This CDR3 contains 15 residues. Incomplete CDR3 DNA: TGCAGTGCTAAAGGGGTTGGTAGCGGGGGGGGTGAG. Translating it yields CSAKGVGSGGGE. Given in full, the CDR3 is CSAKGVGSGGGEAFF.

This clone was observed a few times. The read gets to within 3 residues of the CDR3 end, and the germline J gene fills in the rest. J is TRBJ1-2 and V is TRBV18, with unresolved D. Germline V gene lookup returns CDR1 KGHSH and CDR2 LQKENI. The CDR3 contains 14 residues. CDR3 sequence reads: CASSPLAGGGDYTF. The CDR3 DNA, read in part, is TGTGCCAGCTCACCTTTAGCGGGAGGTGGCGAC.

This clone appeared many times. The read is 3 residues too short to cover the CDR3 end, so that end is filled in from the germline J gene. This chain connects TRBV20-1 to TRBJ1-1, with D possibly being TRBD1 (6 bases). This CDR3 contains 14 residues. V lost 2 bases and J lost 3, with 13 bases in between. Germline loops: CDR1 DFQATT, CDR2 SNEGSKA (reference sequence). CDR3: CSARTTTGYTEAFF. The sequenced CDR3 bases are TGCAGTGCTAGAACCACAACAGGGTACACTGAA.

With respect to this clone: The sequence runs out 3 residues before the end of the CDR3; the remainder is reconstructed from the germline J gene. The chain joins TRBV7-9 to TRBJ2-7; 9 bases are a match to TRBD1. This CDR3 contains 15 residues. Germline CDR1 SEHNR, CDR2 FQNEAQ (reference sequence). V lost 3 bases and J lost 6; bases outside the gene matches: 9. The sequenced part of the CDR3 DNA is TGTGCCAGCAGCTTGGCCGGGACAGGGTCCGCCGAG. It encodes CASSLAGTGSAE. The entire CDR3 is CASSLAGTGSAEQYF.

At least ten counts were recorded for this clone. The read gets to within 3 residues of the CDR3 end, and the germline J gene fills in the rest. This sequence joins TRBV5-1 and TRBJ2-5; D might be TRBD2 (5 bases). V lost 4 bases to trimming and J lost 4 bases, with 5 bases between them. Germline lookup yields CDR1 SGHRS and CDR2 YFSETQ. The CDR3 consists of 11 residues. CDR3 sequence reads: CASSAGETQYF. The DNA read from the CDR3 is TGCGCCAGCAGCGCGGGAGAGACC.

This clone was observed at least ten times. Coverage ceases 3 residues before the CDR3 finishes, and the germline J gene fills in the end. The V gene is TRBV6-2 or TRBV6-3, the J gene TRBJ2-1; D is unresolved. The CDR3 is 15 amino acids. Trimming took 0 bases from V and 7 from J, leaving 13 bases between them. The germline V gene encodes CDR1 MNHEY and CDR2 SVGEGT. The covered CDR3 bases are TGTGCCAGCAGTTACTCGCTAGGCGGTAAGAATGAG. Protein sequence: CASSYSLGGKNE. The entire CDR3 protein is CASSYSLGGKNEQFF.

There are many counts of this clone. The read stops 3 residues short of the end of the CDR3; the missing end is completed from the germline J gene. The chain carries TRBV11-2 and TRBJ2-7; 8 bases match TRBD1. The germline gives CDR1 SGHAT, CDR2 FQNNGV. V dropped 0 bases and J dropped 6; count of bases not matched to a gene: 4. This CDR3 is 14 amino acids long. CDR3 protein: CASSLDRGRGEQYF. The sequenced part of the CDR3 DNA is TGTGCCAGCAGCTTAGACAGGGGGCGCGGCGAG.

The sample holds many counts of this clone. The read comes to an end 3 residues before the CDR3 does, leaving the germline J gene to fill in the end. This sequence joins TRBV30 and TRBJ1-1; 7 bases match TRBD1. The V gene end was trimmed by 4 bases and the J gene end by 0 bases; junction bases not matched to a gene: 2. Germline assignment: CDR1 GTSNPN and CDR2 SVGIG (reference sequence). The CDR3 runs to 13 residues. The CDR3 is CAWTGGLNTEAFF. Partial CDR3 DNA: TGTGCCTGGACAGGGGGATTGAACACTGAA.

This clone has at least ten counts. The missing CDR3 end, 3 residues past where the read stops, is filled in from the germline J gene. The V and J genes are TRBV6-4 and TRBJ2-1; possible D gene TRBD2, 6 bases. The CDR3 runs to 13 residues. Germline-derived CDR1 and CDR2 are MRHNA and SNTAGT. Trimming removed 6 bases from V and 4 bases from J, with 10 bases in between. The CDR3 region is CASRGGEYNEQFF. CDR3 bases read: TGTGCCAGCAGGGGCGGGGAATACAATGAG.

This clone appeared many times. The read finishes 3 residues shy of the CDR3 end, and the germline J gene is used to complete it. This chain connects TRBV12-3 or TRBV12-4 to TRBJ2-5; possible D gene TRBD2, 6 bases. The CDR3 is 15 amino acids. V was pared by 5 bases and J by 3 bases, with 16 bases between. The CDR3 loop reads CASSPELAAKETQYF. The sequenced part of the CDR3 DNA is TGTGCCAGCAGTCCAGAACTAGCAGCTAAAGAGACC.

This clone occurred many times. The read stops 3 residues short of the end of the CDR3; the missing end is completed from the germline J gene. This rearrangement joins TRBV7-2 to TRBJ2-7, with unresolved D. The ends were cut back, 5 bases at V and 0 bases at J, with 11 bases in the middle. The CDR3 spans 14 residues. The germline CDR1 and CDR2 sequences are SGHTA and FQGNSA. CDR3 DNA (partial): TGTGCCAGCAGCACGCCAGGCATCTCCTACGAG. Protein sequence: CASSTPGISYE. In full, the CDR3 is CASSTPGISYEQYF.

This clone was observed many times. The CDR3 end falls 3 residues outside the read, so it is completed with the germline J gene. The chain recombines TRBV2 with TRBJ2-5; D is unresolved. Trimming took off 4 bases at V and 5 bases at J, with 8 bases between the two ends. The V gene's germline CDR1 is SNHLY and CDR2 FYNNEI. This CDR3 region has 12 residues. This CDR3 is CASSVGTETQYF. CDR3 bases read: TGTGCCAGCAGTGTGGGCACGGAGACC.

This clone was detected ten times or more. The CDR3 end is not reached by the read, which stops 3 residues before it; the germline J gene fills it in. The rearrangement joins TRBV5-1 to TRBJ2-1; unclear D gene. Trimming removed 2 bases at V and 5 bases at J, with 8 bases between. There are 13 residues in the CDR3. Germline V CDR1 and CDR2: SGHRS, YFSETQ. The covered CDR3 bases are TGCGCCAGCAGCTTCCTTCTAAACAATGAG. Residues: CASSFLLNNE. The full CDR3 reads CASSFLLNNEQFF.

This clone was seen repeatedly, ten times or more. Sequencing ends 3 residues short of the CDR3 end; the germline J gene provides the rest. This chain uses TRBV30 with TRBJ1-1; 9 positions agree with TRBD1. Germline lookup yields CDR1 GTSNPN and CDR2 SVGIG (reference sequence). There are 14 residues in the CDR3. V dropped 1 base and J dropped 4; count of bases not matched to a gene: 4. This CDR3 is CAWSGDRVATEAFF. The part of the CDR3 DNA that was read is TGTGCCTGGAGTGGGGACAGGGTGGCCACTGAA.

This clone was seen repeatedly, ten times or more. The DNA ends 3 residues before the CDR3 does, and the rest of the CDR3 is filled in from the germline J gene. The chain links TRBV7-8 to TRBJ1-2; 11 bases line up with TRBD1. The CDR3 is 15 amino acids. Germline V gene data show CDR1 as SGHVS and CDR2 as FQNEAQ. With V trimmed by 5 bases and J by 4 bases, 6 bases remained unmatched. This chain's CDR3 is CASSPGTGGGYGYTF. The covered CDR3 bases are TGTGCCAGCAGCCCAGGGACAGGGGGAGGCTATGGC.